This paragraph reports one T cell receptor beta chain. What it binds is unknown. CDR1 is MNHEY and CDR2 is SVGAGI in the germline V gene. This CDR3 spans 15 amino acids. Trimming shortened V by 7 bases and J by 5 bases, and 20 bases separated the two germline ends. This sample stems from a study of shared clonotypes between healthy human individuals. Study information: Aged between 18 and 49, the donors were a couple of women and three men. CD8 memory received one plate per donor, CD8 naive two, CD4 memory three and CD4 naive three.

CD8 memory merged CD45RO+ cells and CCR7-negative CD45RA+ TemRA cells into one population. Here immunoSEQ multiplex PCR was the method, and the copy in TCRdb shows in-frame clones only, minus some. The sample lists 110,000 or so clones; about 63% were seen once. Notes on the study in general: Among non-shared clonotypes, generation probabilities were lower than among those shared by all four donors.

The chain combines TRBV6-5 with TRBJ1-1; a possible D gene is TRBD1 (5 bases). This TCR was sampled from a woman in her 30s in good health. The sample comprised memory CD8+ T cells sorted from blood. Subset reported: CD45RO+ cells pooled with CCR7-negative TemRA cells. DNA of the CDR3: TGTGCCAGCACCCTCGGTGGAGGGGTAGGGACTGAAGCTTTCTTT. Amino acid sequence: CASTLGGGVGTEAFF.